The sequence of this T cell receptor (beta chain) was determined in a study of monozygotic twins with inflammatory bowel disease. Study-wide findings and caveats: Twins classed as concordant or discordant showed no difference in repertoire similarity, possibly from limited power. With inverse Simpson as the measure, TCRbeta diversity was lower in IBD patients than in healthy co-twins.

Germline V gives CDR1 SEHNR, CDR2 FQNEAQ (reference sequence). This CDR3 contains 11 residues. Blood (approximately 2.5 ml) was collected from every donor individually. TCRalpha along with TCRbeta cDNA was subjected to two nested PCRs lasting about 16 and 10 cycles. TCRdb reprocessed the 5' RACE reads, keeping one entry per CDR3 protein, no DNA. This sample carries approximately 390,000 distinct CDR3 sequences, with approximately 2.3% going to the ten biggest clones. Comments on this clonotype: No antigen is known for it.

The V gene is TRBV7-9, the J gene TRBJ1-1; no DNA is available, so the TRBD1 call from TCRdb remains unchecked. Material for sequencing was blood. The receptor was derived from a human donor with ulcerative colitis or Crohn's disease, or a healthy co-twin of an affected twin (not recorded which). The CDR3 is CASSSGAEAFF. The variable domain in full, with the rest retrieved from reference TRBV7-9 and TRBJ1-1, is DTGVSQNPRHKITKRGQNVTFRCDPISEHNRLYWYRQTLGQGPEFLTYFQNEAQLEKSRLLSDRFSAERPKGSFSTLEIQRTEQGDSAMYLCASSSGAEAFFGQGTRLTVV.